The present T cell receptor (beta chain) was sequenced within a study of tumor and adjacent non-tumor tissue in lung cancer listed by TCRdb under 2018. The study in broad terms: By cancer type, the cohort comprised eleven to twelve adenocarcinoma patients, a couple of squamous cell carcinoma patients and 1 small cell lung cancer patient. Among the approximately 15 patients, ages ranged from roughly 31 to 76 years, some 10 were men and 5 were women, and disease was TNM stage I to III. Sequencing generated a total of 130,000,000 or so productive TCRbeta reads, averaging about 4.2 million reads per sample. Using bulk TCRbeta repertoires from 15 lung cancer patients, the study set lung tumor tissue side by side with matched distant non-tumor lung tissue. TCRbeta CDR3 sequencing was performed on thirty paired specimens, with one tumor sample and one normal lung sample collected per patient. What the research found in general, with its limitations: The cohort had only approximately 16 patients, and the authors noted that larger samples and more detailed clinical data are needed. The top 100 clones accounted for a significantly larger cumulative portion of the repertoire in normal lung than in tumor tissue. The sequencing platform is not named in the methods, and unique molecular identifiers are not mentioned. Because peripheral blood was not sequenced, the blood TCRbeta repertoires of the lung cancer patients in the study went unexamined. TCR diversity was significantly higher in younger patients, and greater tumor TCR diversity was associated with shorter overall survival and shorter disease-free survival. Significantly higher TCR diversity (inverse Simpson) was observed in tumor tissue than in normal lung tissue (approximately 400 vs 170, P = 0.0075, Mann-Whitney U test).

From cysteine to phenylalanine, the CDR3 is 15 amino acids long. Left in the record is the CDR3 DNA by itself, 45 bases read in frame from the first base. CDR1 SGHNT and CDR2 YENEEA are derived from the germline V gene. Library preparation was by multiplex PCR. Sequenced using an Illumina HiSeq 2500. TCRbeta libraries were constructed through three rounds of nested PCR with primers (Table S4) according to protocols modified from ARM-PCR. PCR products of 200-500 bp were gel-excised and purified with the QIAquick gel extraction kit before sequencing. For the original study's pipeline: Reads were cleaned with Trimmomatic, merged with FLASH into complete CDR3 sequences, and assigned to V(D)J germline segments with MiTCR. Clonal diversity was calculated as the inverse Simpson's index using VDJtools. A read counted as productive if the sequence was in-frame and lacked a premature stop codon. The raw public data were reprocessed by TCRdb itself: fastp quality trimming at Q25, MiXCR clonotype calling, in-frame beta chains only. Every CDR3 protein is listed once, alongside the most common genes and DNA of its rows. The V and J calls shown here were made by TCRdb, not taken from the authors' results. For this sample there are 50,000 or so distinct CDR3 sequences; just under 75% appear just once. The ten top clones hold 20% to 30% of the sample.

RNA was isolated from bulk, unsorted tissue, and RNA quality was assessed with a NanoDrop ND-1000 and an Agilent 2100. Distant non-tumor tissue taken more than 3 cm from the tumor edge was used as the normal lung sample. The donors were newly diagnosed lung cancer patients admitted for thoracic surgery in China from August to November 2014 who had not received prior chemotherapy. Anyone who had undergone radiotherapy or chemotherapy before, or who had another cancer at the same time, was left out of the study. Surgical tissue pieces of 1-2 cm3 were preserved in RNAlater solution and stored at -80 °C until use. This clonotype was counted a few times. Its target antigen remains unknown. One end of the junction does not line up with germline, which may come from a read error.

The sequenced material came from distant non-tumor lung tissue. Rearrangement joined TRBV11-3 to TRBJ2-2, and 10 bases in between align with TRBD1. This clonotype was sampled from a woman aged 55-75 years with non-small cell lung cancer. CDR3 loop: CVSSPGTGVTGELFF. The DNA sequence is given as TGTGTCAGTAGCCCCGGGACAGGGGTCACCGGGGAGCTGTTCTTT.